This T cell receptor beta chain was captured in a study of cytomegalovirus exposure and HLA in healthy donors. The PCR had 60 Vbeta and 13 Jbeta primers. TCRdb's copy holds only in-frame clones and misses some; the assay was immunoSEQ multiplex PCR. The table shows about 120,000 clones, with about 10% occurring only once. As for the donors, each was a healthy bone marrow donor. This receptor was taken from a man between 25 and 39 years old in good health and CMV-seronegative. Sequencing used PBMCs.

The CDR3 region is CASSLAGPSNQPQHF. CDR3 in DNA: TGTGCCAGCAGCTTGGCAGGGCCTAGCAATCAGCCCCAGCATTTT. The chain has TRBV5-5 and TRBJ1-5, with D perhaps TRBD1 (5 bases). The CDR3 loop spans 15 amino acids. Per the germline V gene, CDR1 is SGHKS and CDR2 is YYEKEE (reference sequence). V shed 0 bases and J shed 0 bases, with 7 bases lying between them. The full variable domain, its missing parts supplied by reference TRBV5-5 and TRBJ1-5, is DAGVTQSPTHLIKTRGQQVTLRCSPISGHKSVSWYQQVLGQGPQFIFQYYEKEERGRGNFPDRFSARQFPNYSSELNVNALLLGDSALYLCASSLAGPSNQPQHFGDGTRLSIL.